The 22 T cell receptor beta chains below were found in one sample sequenced in a study of shared clonotypes between healthy human individuals. Generated by immunoSEQ multiplex PCR, the TCRdb table keeps only in-frame clones and is missing some. The table records about 2.4 million clones, 93% of them present only once. Specimen: naive CD4+ T cells from PBMCs. Described subset: CD45RA+ positively selected. These receptors were obtained from a man in his late teens or twenties in good health. Some clones in this sample may be carry-over from other donors' samples.

The CDR3 sequence is CASSLVGLAGETQYF. CDR3 bases: TGTGCCAGCAGCTTAGTAGGTCTAGCTGGGGAGACCCAGTACTTC. The chain couples TRBV11-2 to TRBJ2-5, with D possibly matching TRBD2 (5 bases). Germline values: CDR1 SGHAT, CDR2 FQNNGV. Trimming pared 1 base from V and 5 bases from J, leaving 14 bases between. The CDR3 sequence is 15 residues long.

V and J are TRBV7-2 and TRBJ2-1; maybe TRBD2 (7 bases). CDR3 length: 16 amino acids. Germline loops: CDR1 SGHTA, CDR2 FQGNSA. The V end was cut by 2 bases, the J end by 6 bases, with 17 bases between. The CDR3 bases are TGTGCCAGCAGCTTAAGGGGGGGAGGGCCCGTCAATGAGCAGTTCTTC. As protein: CASSLRGGGPVNEQFF.

This clone has a handful of counts. The chain employs TRBV4-2 and TRBJ1-1; the D gene is possibly TRBD1 (5 bases). The CDR3 has 15 residues. Between the trimmed V and J ends, which lost 1 base and 3 bases, there was a span of 12 bases. The V gene's germline CDR1 is LGHNA and CDR2 YNFKEQ. CDR3 nucleotide sequence: TGTGCCAGCAGCCAAGGACCGACAGCAGACACTGAAGCTTTCTTT. Translation gives CASSQGPTADTEAFF.

The V gene is TRBV27, the J gene TRBJ2-5; the D is unclear. With 3 bases removed from V and 5 bases from J, the gap between germline ends came to 22 bases. The CDR3 runs 17 residues. Germline assignment: CDR1 MNHEY and CDR2 SMNVEV (reference sequence). The CDR3 protein is CASSFLSLEGYWETQYF. In nucleotides, the CDR3 is TGTGCCAGCAGTTTCCTGTCCCTAGAAGGTTACTGGGAGACCCAGTACTTC.

This clone was detected once. The J gene is TRBJ1-1, the V gene TRBV19; 10 bases map to TRBD1. The CDR3 is made up of 17 amino acids. V dropped 0 bases and J dropped 1; count of bases not matched to a gene: 5. In germline, CDR1 is LNHDA, CDR2 SQIVND (reference sequence). The CDR3 is CASSIEGQGVWNTEAFF. For the CDR3, the DNA is TGTGCCAGTAGTATAGAAGGACAGGGGGTATGGAACACTGAAGCTTTCTTT.

J is TRBJ2-5 and V is TRBV27, with 14 positions matching TRBD2. The CDR3 contains 15 residues. CDR1 and CDR2 (germline): MNHEY, SMNVEV (reference sequence). Trimming at V came to 10 bases and at J to 5 bases, leaving 9 bases not matched to a gene. The CDR3 nucleotides read TGTGCCACCGGGACTAGCGGGAGATCATGGGAGACCCAGTACTTC. Its translation is CATGTSGRSWETQYF.

The rearrangement uses TRBV2 and TRBJ2-7; no clear D. CDR1 and CDR2 (germline): SNHLY, FYNNEI. The germline V and J ends were trimmed by 6 bases and 4 bases, with 13 bases remaining between them. The CDR3 has 13 amino acids. The CDR3 sequence: CASRGSPRYEQYF. In DNA form, the CDR3 reads TGTGCCAGCAGGGGATCTCCGCGGTACGAGCAGTACTTC.

CDR3 DNA sequence: TGCGCCAGCAGCCACCCCGCCAGGTCCCGCCATGAGCAGTTCTTC. Amino acids: CASSHPARSRHEQFF. J is TRBJ2-1 and V is TRBV4-1; no firm D call. The CDR3 length is 15 residues. V was trimmed by 3 bases and J by 8 bases, leaving 17 bases between them. Germline CDR1 and CDR2: MGHRA and YSYEKL.

This rearrangement joins TRBV4-1 to TRBJ2-6; D gene uncertain. CDR1 and CDR2 from the germline V gene are MGHRA and YSYEKL. This CDR3 is built from 16 residues. Trimming cost V 0 bases and J 0 bases, with 6 bases left between them. CDR3 sequence (DNA): TGCGCCAGCAGCCAAGAGCCCCGCTCTGGGGCCAACGTCCTGACTTTC. The encoded protein is CASSQEPRSGANVLTF.

A single count supports this clone. For the CDR3, the DNA is TGCGCCAGCAGCTTGGCCTCACAGGGTGAGGGCTACACCTTC. Its protein is CASSLASQGEGYTF. This chain uses TRBV5-1 with TRBJ1-2, with TRBD1 as a possible D gene (6 bases). The CDR3 loop spans 14 amino acids. The V gene lost 0 bases and the J gene lost 8 bases, with 14 bases spanning the gap. Germline V lookup: CDR1 SGHRS, CDR2 YFSETQ. Variable domain in full (rest from reference TRBV5-1 and TRBJ1-2): KAGVTQTPRYLIKTRGQQVTLSCSPISGHRSVSWYQQTPGQGLQFLFEYFSETQRNKGNFPGRFSGRQFSNSRSEMNVSTLELGDSALYLCASSLASQGEGYTFGSGTRLTVV.

The genes are TRBV18 and TRBJ1-4, with a possible D match to TRBD1 (5 bases). Germline loops: CDR1 KGHSH, CDR2 LQKENI. The germline V and J ends were trimmed by 5 bases and 0 bases, with 10 bases remaining between them. The CDR3 consists of 15 residues. The CDR3 protein is CASSFQGPTNEKLFF. The CDR3 DNA reads as TGTGCCAGCTCATTTCAGGGACCAACTAATGAAAAACTGTTTTTT.

Written as DNA, the CDR3 is TGTGCCAGCAGCGCCGCCCTAAGACTAGCGATACAAGAGACCCAGTACTTC. Translation: CASSAALRLAIQETQYF. The J gene is TRBJ2-5, the V gene TRBV11-2; TRBD2 aligns across 8 bases. V lost 5 bases to trimming and J lost 2 bases; unmatched junction nucleotides: 13. CDR3 size: 17 residues. Germline CDR1 is SGHAT and CDR2 is FQNNGV. Combining the CDR3 with reference TRBV11-2 and TRBJ2-5 gives the whole variable domain EAGVAQSPRYKIIEKRQSVAFWCNPISGHATLYWYQQILGQGPKLLIQFQNNGVVDDSQLPKDRFSAERLKGVDSTLKIQPAKLEDSAVYLCASSAALRLAIQETQYFGPGTRLLVL.

This clone was counted once. The V gene is TRBV4-2, the J gene TRBJ1-6; maybe TRBD1 (6 bases). V was cut by 3 bases and J by 0 bases, with 12 bases left in between. The V gene's germline CDR1 is LGHNA and CDR2 YNFKEQ. CDR3 size: 17 residues. This CDR3 reads CASSQDRLSSYNSPLHF. The CDR3 nucleotides read TGTGCCAGCAGCCAGGACAGACTGAGCTCCTATAATTCACCCCTCCACTTT.

About this clone: The sample contains more than one DNA sequence encoding this CDR3. The chain has TRBV28 and TRBJ2-7; 7 bases are a match to TRBD2. The CDR3 is 14 amino acids. V trimming: 0 bases; J trimming: 2 bases; junction bases outside the gene matches: 1. Germline CDR1 MDHEN, CDR2 SYDVKM. Here the CDR3 DNA reads TGTGCCAGCAGTTTATGGGGGACTACCTACGAGCAGTACTTC. Amino acid sequence: CASSLWGTTYEQYF.

The chain employs TRBV29-1 and TRBJ1-2, with D tentatively TRBD1 (6 bases). CDR1 and CDR2 (germline): SQVTM, ANQGSEA. The V end lost 4 bases, the J end lost 8 bases, and 17 bases lay between the germline ends. CDR3 length: 13 residues. The CDR3 spells CSVGLQGGPGYTF. CDR3 coding DNA: TGCAGCGTTGGTTTACAGGGAGGTCCGGGCTACACCTTC.

J is TRBJ2-1 and V is TRBV27; TRBD1 or TRBD2 may be the D gene (7 bases each). Deletions cut 7 bases from V and 8 bases from J, with 18 bases between. In germline, CDR1 is MNHEY, CDR2 SMNVEV (reference sequence). The CDR3 sequence is 14 residues long. The CDR3 loop reads CASTRDYRGYEQFF. The CDR3, as DNA: TGTGCCAGCACCCGGGACTACAGGGGCTATGAGCAGTTCTTC.

The chain joins TRBV20-1 to TRBJ2-2; no clear D. V was cut by 5 bases and J by 6 bases, with 7 bases left in between. The CDR3 is 11 residues long. The germline V gene has CDR1 DFQATT and CDR2 SNEGSKA (reference sequence). CDR3 sequence (DNA): TGCAGTGCTCCGAGGCCCGGGGAGCTGTTTTTT. Protein sequence: CSAPRPGELFF.

The rearrangement links TRBV6-5 to TRBJ1-4, with 12 positions matching TRBD1. Germline CDR1 MNHEY, CDR2 SVGAGI. V lost 7 bases, J lost 8 bases, and 5 bases stayed unmatched. The CDR3 extends over 14 amino acids. CDR3 DNA: TGTGCCAGCAAAGGGGACAGGGGGCGAGAAAAACTGTTTTTT. It specifies CASKGDRGREKLFF.

This clone was seen a single time. This chain joins TRBV28 and TRBJ2-3; D is perhaps TRBD2 (6 bases). In germline, CDR1 is MDHEN, CDR2 SYDVKM. The CDR3 has 12 residues. Between the trimmed V and J ends, which lost 6 bases and 4 bases, there was a span of 8 bases. The CDR3 DNA is TGTGCCAGCAGCGGGAGTCCAGATACGCAGTATTTT. Amino acid sequence: CASSGSPDTQYF.

V usage is TRBV18 and J usage is TRBJ2-6, with a possible D match to TRBD1 (6 bases). Germline V gives CDR1 KGHSH, CDR2 LQKENI. This CDR3 is built from 19 residues. Between the trimmed V and J ends, which lost 2 bases and 0 bases, there was a span of 17 bases. DNA of the CDR3: TGTGCCAGCTCACCATTTTCAAGACAGGTTAGCTCTGGGGCCAACGTCCTGACTTTC. Its protein product is CASSPFSRQVSSGANVLTF.

V usage is TRBV28 and J usage is TRBJ2-7; D uncertain. The CDR3 length is 15 residues. Germline V gives CDR1 MDHEN, CDR2 SYDVKM. V shed 4 bases and J shed 2 bases, with 15 bases lying between them. CDR3 coding DNA: TGTGCCAGCAGTTACTACCAAAGGGTGGCCTACGAGCAGTACTTC. Its translation: CASSYYQRVAYEQYF.

As regards this clone: This sample also contains other DNA sequences that code for the same CDR3. This chain connects TRBV18 to TRBJ1-1; 8 bases are a match to TRBD1. The CDR3 consists of 15 residues. Trimming removed 6 bases from V and 2 bases from J; junction bases left unmatched: 8. From germline, CDR1 is KGHSH and CDR2 LQKENI. The CDR3 DNA sequence: TGTGCCAGCTCCCGTCCCGGGACAGGCAACACTGAAGCTTTCTTT. Protein sequence: CASSRPGTGNTEAFF.